The entry below gives a single T cell receptor (beta chain) sequence along with its context. Its target is unknown. The trim removed 5 bases at V and 7 bases at J, leaving 10 bases unmatched. The CDR3 runs to 15 residues. Germline CDR1 is SGHTA and CDR2 is FQGNSA. TCR beta cDNA libraries had unique molecular identifiers. Input of roughly 1 to 11 million T cells yielded approximately 500,000 cDNA molecules. TCRdb used MiXCR to reprocess the PCR reads, holding one entry per CDR3 protein. This sample has roughly 650,000 distinct CDR3 sequences, with roughly three fifths found just once. This sample is part of a study of post-analysis software for immune sequencing data. Notes on the study in general: Controls' normalized Chao1 diversity significantly exceeded that of multiple sclerosis patients. Four or five TRBV segments were more frequent in patients than controls; TRBV5-6, TRBV5-1 and TRBV20-1 belonged to this group. Samples prepared in the same batch strongly co-clustered by F measure.

Specimen: blood. The V and J genes are TRBV7-2 and TRBJ1-4; 7 bases map to TRBD1. The source of this sequence is a girl aged 2 to 10 with multiple sclerosis. Here the CDR3 reads CASSPQGVRSEKLFF. The CDR3 nucleotides read TGTGCCAGCAGCCCCCAGGGGGTGCGAAGTGAAAAACTGTTTTTT.